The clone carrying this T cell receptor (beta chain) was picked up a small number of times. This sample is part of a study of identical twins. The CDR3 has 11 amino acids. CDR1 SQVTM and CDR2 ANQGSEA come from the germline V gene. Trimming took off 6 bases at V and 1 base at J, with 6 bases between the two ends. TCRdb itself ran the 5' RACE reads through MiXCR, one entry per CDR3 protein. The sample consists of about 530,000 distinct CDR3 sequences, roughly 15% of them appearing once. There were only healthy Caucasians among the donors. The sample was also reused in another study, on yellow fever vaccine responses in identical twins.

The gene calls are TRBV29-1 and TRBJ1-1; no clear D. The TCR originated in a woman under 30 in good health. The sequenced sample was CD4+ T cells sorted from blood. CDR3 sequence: CSVPRNTEAFF. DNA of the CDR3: TGCAGCGTCCCAAGGAACACTGAAGCTTTCTTT.